The source of this T cell receptor beta chain is a study of shared clonotypes between healthy human individuals. The CDR3 runs 13 residues. Trimming removed 3 bases from V and 1 base from J, with 6 bases in between. Germline V gene data show CDR1 as KGHSH and CDR2 as LQKENI. Healthy and HIV-negative, the adult donors had no recent acute infections or vaccinations. This clone has more than one count but fewer than ten. The same CDR3 is also encoded by other DNA sequences in this sample. Sequencing was performed with immunoSEQ multiplex PCR; in TCRdb, only in-frame clones are kept and a portion is missing. The sample lists 2 million to 2.5 million clones; approximately 95% were seen once.

This rearrangement joins TRBV18 to TRBJ2-5; tentatively, D is TRBD1 (6 bases). The sequence was obtained from a man between 18 and 29 years old in good health. Specimen: naive CD4+ T cells sorted from blood. The sample's subset: CD45RA+ positively selected. CDR3 in amino acids: CASSPGAQETQYF. DNA of the CDR3: TGTGCCAGCTCACCGGGGGCCCAAGAGACCCAGTACTTC.